This T cell receptor (beta chain) was identified during a study of blood T cell repertoires in COVID-19. Repertoires were generated with immunoSEQ multiplex PCR, while TCRdb's copy carries only in-frame clones and drops some. Seen here are roughly 120,000 clones, just over 85% observed once, and the top ten hold 0.88%. Looked up from germline, CDR1 is MDHEN and CDR2 is SYDVKM. This CDR3 spans 15 amino acids. Trimming at V came to 2 bases and at J to 6 bases, leaving 10 bases not matched to a gene. This TCR came from a woman aged 50 to 65 with active or convalescent COVID-19. The specimen sequenced was peripheral blood. This chain connects TRBV28 to TRBJ2-7, with 7 bases fitting TRBD1. The CDR3 bases are TGTGCCAGCAGTTTAGGGCGGCAGGGGGTTGGCGAGCAGTACTTC. Amino acid sequence: CASSLGRQGVGEQYF.